This is a list of T cell receptor beta chains from one sample in a study of beta chain features in type 1 diabetes. Assay used: immunoSEQ multiplex PCR; TCRdb lists only in-frame clones, some missing. The table lists 300,000 to 400,000 clones, about 11% of them singletons. The sequenced sample was naive CD4+ T cells from blood. The receptors originated from a woman aged 25 to 39 in good health. The CDR3 runs from the conserved cysteine through the conserved F or W. The order of the fields is V gene, clone size, D gene, J gene, CDR3 protein, CDR3 DNA. A D gene is named only where the DNA matches it firmly. Clone size, where shown, is once, few, many, or a class for clones that have expanded.

v_gene: TRBV29-1; abundance: -; d_gene: TRBD2; j_gene: TRBJ2-3; CDR3aa: CSVDGRPSDTQYF; CDR3nt: TGCAGCGTTGACGGGAGGCCTTCAGATACGCAGTATTTT
v_gene: TRBV18; abundance: few; d_gene: -; j_gene: TRBJ2-7; CDR3aa: CASSPPGYGGYEQYF; CDR3nt: TGTGCCAGCTCACCACCCGGGTACGGTGGCTACGAGCAGTACTTC
v_gene: TRBV18; abundance: few; d_gene: TRBD1; j_gene: TRBJ2-7; CDR3aa: CASSPLGTGSGNEQYF; CDR3nt: TGTGCCAGCTCACCACTGGGGACAGGGTCGGGTAACGAGCAGTACTTC
v_gene: TRBV7-6; abundance: -; d_gene: TRBD2; j_gene: TRBJ2-2; CDR3aa: CASSISGRAAGELFF; CDR3nt: TGTGCCAGCAGCATTAGCGGGAGGGCCGCCGGGGAGCTGTTTTTT
v_gene: TRBV25-1; abundance: few; d_gene: TRBD2; j_gene: TRBJ2-4; CDR3aa: CASSSQAGVKNIQYF; CDR3nt: TGTGCCAGCAGTAGCCAGGCGGGGGTCAAAAACATTCAGTACTTC
v_gene: TRBV27; abundance: -; d_gene: -; j_gene: TRBJ2-5; CDR3aa: CASSLGQGSRTQYF; CDR3nt: TGTGCCAGCAGTTTAGGGCAGGGAAGCAGGACCCAGTACTTC
v_gene: TRBV7-8; abundance: -; d_gene: -; j_gene: TRBJ2-7; CDR3aa: CASSLVRGSYEQYF; CDR3nt: TGTGCCAGCAGCTTAGTTCGGGGCTCCTACGAGCAGTACTTC
v_gene: TRBV5-1; abundance: -; d_gene: TRBD2; j_gene: TRBJ2-3; CDR3aa: CASRTTSLSTDTQYF; CDR3nt: TGCGCCAGCAGAACGACTAGCCTGAGCACAGATACGCAGTATTTT
v_gene: TRBV28; abundance: few; d_gene: TRBD2; j_gene: TRBJ2-6; CDR3aa: CASSLFSASGGGANVLTF; CDR3nt: TGTGCCAGCAGTTTATTCTCGGCTTCGGGGGGAGGGGCCAACGTCCTGACTTTC
v_gene: TRBV30; abundance: -; d_gene: -; j_gene: TRBJ2-7; CDR3aa: CAWSVSTYEQYF; CDR3nt: TGTGCCTGGAGTGTTTCTACCTACGAGCAGTACTTC
v_gene: TRBV4-2; abundance: few; d_gene: TRBD1; j_gene: TRBJ2-5; CDR3aa: CASSPGQGAKTQYF; CDR3nt: TGTGCCAGCAGCCCGGGACAGGGGGCGAAGACCCAGTACTTC